The 26 T cell receptor beta chains below all came from one sample that was sequenced in a study of T cell changes during pregnancy in multiple sclerosis. Data came from immunoSEQ multiplex PCR; TCRdb stores just in-frame clones and leaves some out. The table has about 97,000 clones, around 90% seen once. This specimen consisted of peripheral blood, obtained in the second trimester of pregnancy. These receptors all come from a female donor with multiple sclerosis, enrolled in a pregnancy study.

CDR3 DNA: TGTGCCAGCAGTTACTCATGGACTAGCGGGAGTCCGGAGGGCTCCTACAATGAGCAGTTCTTC. Amino acid sequence: CASSYSWTSGSPEGSYNEQFF. The V gene is TRBV27, the J gene TRBJ2-1, with TRBD2 identical over 13 bases. The CDR3 consists of 21 residues. CDR1 and CDR2 (germline): MNHEY, SMNVEV (reference sequence). V was clipped by 4 bases and J by 0 bases; unmatched bases: 15.

The V call is TRBV7-9, the J call TRBJ1-4; D may be TRBD1 (6 bases). The CDR3 consists of 15 residues. CDR1 and CDR2 (germline): SEHNR, FQNEAQ (reference sequence). Trimming removed 5 bases at V and 6 bases at J, with 16 bases between. Here the CDR3 reads CASSKSRGSDEKLFF. CDR3 sequence (DNA): TGTGCCAGCAGCAAAAGCAGGGGATCGGATGAAAAACTGTTTTTT. Full variable domain (rest looked up from reference TRBV7-9 and TRBJ1-4): DTGVSQNPRHKITKRGQNVTFRCDPISEHNRLYWYRQTLGQGPEFLTYFQNEAQLEKSRLLSDRFSAERPKGSFSTLEIQRTEQGDSAMYLCASSKSRGSDEKLFFGSGTQLSVL.

The rearrangement uses TRBV4-3 and TRBJ2-3, with 7 bases fitting TRBD1. The CDR3 has 15 amino acids. Trimming took 1 base from V and 4 from J; bases not matched to a gene: 5. CDR1 and CDR2 (germline): LGHNA, YSLEER. The CDR3 nucleotides are TGCGCCAGCAGCCAAGGTACAGGGGATGCAGATACGCAGTATTTT. It is translated as CASSQGTGDADTQYF.

This chain joins TRBV7-9 and TRBJ2-5; 7 positions agree with TRBD2. With 6 bases clipped from V and 4 bases from J, the junction kept 14 bases outside the gene matches. There are 16 residues in the CDR3. The germline CDR1 and CDR2 sequences are SEHNR and FQNEAQ (reference sequence). The chain's CDR3 is CASRPRLAVGGETQYF. In nucleotides, the CDR3 is TGTGCCAGCAGGCCGAGACTAGCTGTTGGGGGAGAGACCCAGTACTTC.

This sequence joins TRBV7-3 and TRBJ2-3, with D uncertain. CDR3 length: 13 residues. The V end was cut by 4 bases, the J end by 11 bases, with 16 bases between. Germline loops: CDR1 SGHTA, CDR2 FQGTGA. As DNA, the CDR3 is TGTGCCAGCAGCTCCATGAATAAGCATGAGCAGTATTTT. Translating gives CASSSMNKHEQYF. Together with reference TRBV7-3 and TRBJ2-3, the CDR3 gives the full variable domain: GAGVSQTPSNKVTEKGKYVELRCDPISGHTALYWYRQSLGQGPEFLIYFQGTGAADDSGLPNDRFFAVRPEGSVSTLKIQRTERGDSAVYLCASSSMNKHEQYFGPGTRLTVL.

V and J are TRBV5-6 and TRBJ2-1, with D maybe TRBD2 (7 bases). The V and J ends lost 3 bases and 7 bases respectively, with 23 bases between them. CDR1 is SGHDT and CDR2 is YYEEEE in the germline V gene. CDR3 size: 17 residues. The CDR3 nucleotides are TGTGCCAGCAGCTACGGACAGACCCGACTAGCTAAAAATGAGCAGTTCTTC. This gives the protein CASSYGQTRLAKNEQFF.

The chain joins TRBV27 to TRBJ2-2; a weak D match, TRBD1 (5 bases). The CDR3 runs 13 residues. Germline values: CDR1 MNHEY, CDR2 SMNVEV (reference sequence). The V and J ends lost 5 bases and 5 bases respectively, with 9 bases between them. CDR3 sequence: CASSVTETGELFF. Here the CDR3 DNA reads TGTGCCAGCAGTGTGACAGAGACCGGGGAGCTGTTTTTT.

This clone occurred a few times. The V gene is TRBV29-1, the J gene TRBJ1-1; tentatively, D is TRBD1 (5 bases). V was pared by 2 bases and J by 8 bases, with 12 bases between. CDR1 is SQVTM, CDR2 ANQGSEA, per germline. The CDR3 totals 12 residues. CDR3 in amino acids: CSVELGHTEAFF. DNA of the CDR3: TGCAGCGTTGAACTCGGACATACCGAAGCTTTCTTT.

CDR3 loop: CASSLVPSGETQYF. The CDR3 coding sequence is TGTGCCAGCAGCTTAGTTCCTAGCGGAGAGACCCAGTACTTC. This sequence joins TRBV7-9 and TRBJ2-5, with TRBD2 matching over 7 bases. V was pared by 1 base and J by 4 bases, with 3 bases of the junction left unmatched. The CDR3 extends over 14 amino acids. Germline V lookup: CDR1 SEHNR, CDR2 FQNEAQ (reference sequence).

The chain uses TRBV7-8 and TRBJ2-2, with 7 bases aligning to TRBD1. Germline CDR1 reads SGHVS; CDR2 reads FQNEAQ. V gave up 1 base and J gave up 0 bases; unmatched junction bases: 5. The length of the CDR3 is 17 residues. The CDR3 sequence: CASSLDRDSANTGELFF. In DNA form, the CDR3 reads TGTGCCAGCAGCTTAGACCGGGACAGCGCGAACACCGGGGAGCTGTTTTTT.

This clone came up once. The chain combines TRBV7-8 with TRBJ2-7; the match to TRBD2 covers 16 bases. The CDR3 runs 19 residues. Germline loops: CDR1 SGHVS, CDR2 FQNEAQ. The J segment lost 2 bases and the V segment lost 2 bases, leaving 9 bases of the junction unmatched. The CDR3 loop is CASSLPGLAGGPFTYEQYF. The CDR3 nucleotides read TGTGCCAGCAGCTTACCGGGACTAGCGGGAGGGCCCTTTACCTACGAGCAGTACTTC.

This chain uses TRBV11-3 with TRBJ2-1; 9 nucleotides line up with TRBD2. The CDR3 spans 15 residues. Per germline, CDR1 SGHNT and CDR2 YENEEA. The trim removed 8 bases at V and 0 bases at J, leaving 5 bases unmatched. The CDR3 protein is CASADSGSSYNEQFF. CDR3 sequence (DNA): TGTGCCAGCGCCGATAGCGGGAGCTCCTACAATGAGCAGTTCTTC.

J is TRBJ1-1 and V is TRBV2, with D uncertain. The germline V gene encodes CDR1 SNHLY and CDR2 FYNNEI. The CDR3 loop spans 14 amino acids. With 5 bases removed from V and 7 bases from J, the gap between germline ends came to 17 bases. Here the CDR3 DNA reads TGTGCCAGCAGTCAGACAAGACCTGGAAGTGAAGCTTTCTTT. Protein product: CASSQTRPGSEAFF.

The chain has TRBV14 and TRBJ1-1; no clear D. The length of the CDR3 is 14 residues. Germline lookup yields CDR1 SGHDN and CDR2 FVKESK. Trimming removed 3 bases at V and 11 bases at J, with 19 bases between. CDR3 in amino acids: CASSHPDKPLEAFF. In DNA form, the CDR3 reads TGTGCCAGCAGCCATCCAGACAAACCCCTCGAGGCTTTCTTT.

The chain employs TRBV27 and TRBJ2-1; tentative D call: TRBD2 (6 bases). The CDR3 is 14 amino acids. The V gene's germline CDR1 is MNHEY and CDR2 SMNVEV (reference sequence). V lost 5 bases and J lost 4, with 12 bases in between. CDR3 coding DNA: TGTGCCAGCAGTGCTTACCGGGGGTACAATGAGCAGTTCTTC. Translating it yields CASSAYRGYNEQFF.

This clone was counted between two and nine times. This sequence joins TRBV27 and TRBJ2-3, with a possible D match to TRBD2 (6 bases). The V and J ends lost 1 base and 0 bases respectively, with 14 bases between them. The length of the CDR3 is 17 residues. Germline V CDR1 and CDR2: MNHEY, SMNVEV (reference sequence). The CDR3 DNA reads TGTGCCAGCAGTTTATTGGGCCAGGGAGGTAGCACAGATACGCAGTATTTT. The encoded protein is CASSLLGQGGSTDTQYF.

The chain combines TRBV5-1 with TRBJ2-3, with unresolved D. Trimming stripped 0 bases from V and 4 bases from J, with 9 bases between. The germline V gene encodes CDR1 SGHRS and CDR2 YFSETQ. The CDR3 is made up of 14 amino acids. CDR3 DNA sequence: TGCGCCAGCAGCTTGGGGGTAGCCCCAGATACGCAGTATTTT. This codes for CASSLGVAPDTQYF.

The V call is TRBV7-8, the J call TRBJ1-5; D is perhaps TRBD1 (5 bases). Trimming removed 2 bases at V and 0 bases at J, with 8 bases between. CDR1 and CDR2 from the germline V gene are SGHVS and FQNEAQ. The CDR3 runs to 15 residues. The CDR3 here is CASSLWQGSNQPQHF. The CDR3 nucleotides are TGTGCCAGCAGCTTATGGCAGGGTAGCAATCAGCCCCAGCATTTT.

V usage is TRBV7-9 and J usage is TRBJ2-3, with a possible D match to TRBD2 (5 bases). V shed 4 bases and J shed 4 bases, with 15 bases lying between them. The CDR3 runs to 15 residues. Germline CDR1 and CDR2: SEHNR and FQNEAQ (reference sequence). CDR3 region: CASSSSGISADTQYF. The DNA for the CDR3 is TGTGCCAGCAGCTCTTCGGGGATTAGCGCAGATACGCAGTATTTT.

A single count supports this clone. V is TRBV2 and J is TRBJ1-4, with TRBD1 matching over 10 bases. V gave up 3 bases and J gave up 5 bases; unmatched junction bases: 0. CDR1 SNHLY and CDR2 FYNNEI come from the germline V gene. CDR3 length equals 14 residues. As DNA, the CDR3 is TGTGCCAGCAGTGAGGACAGGGGGAATGAAAAACTGTTTTTT. Amino acid sequence: CASSEDRGNEKLFF.

CDR3 protein: CASSEAHQANQPQHF. CDR3 sequence (DNA): TGTGCCAGCAGTGAAGCGCATCAGGCTAATCAGCCCCAGCATTTT. The genes are TRBV2 and TRBJ1-5; no reliable D call. The CDR3 consists of 15 residues. Per the germline V gene, CDR1 is SNHLY and CDR2 is FYNNEI. Trimming left V 0 bases short and J 4 bases short, with 10 bases between.

The chain joins TRBV4-2 to TRBJ1-5; perhaps TRBD1 as D (5 bases). Per germline, CDR1 LGHNA and CDR2 YNFKEQ. V shed 0 bases and J shed 2 bases, with 5 bases lying between them. The CDR3 has 14 residues. Written as DNA, the CDR3 is TGTGCCAGCAGCCAAGAACAGGGCAATCAGCCCCAGCATTTT. It codes for CASSQEQGNQPQHF.

The CDR3 bases are TGTGCCAGTAGTAAAATGGGTGCGGGACTAGCGGGCCTAAGCACAGATACGCAGTATTTT. It codes for CASSKMGAGLAGLSTDTQYF. The rearrangement links TRBV19 to TRBJ2-3; 12 bases map to TRBD2. V was clipped by 4 bases and J by 0 bases; unmatched bases: 14. Germline CDR1 reads LNHDA; CDR2 reads SQIVND (reference sequence). The CDR3 is 20 residues long.

J is TRBJ2-1 and V is TRBV19; D possibly corresponds to TRBD2 (6 bases). Trimming removed 3 bases from V and 10 bases from J, with 22 bases in between. The CDR3 sequence is 16 residues long. Germline values: CDR1 LNHDA, CDR2 SQIVND (reference sequence). CDR3 nucleotide sequence: TGTGCCAGTAGTATTGTCGGGGGAGCCGGTGGATGGGAGCAGTTCTTC. It encodes CASSIVGGAGGWEQFF. The full variable domain, rest sourced from reference TRBV19 and TRBJ2-1, is DGGITQSPKYLFRKEGQNVTLSCEQNLNHDAMYWYRQDPGQGLRLIYYSQIVNDFQKGDIAEGYSVSREKKESFPLTVTSAQKNPTAFYLCASSIVGGAGGWEQFFGPGTRLTVL.

The rearrangement joins TRBV29-1 to TRBJ2-3; a possible D gene is TRBD2 (6 bases). Between the trimmed V and J ends, which lost 7 bases and 0 bases, there was a span of 14 bases. The germline V gene encodes CDR1 SQVTM and CDR2 ANQGSEA. This CDR3 spans 14 amino acids. The CDR3 nucleotides are TGCAGCGGGTGGGGCGGGGTAAGCACAGATACGCAGTATTTT. As protein: CSGWGGVSTDTQYF.

The V gene is TRBV4-3, the J gene TRBJ2-3; 12 nucleotides agree with TRBD1. The CDR3 runs to 17 residues. CDR1 and CDR2 from the germline V gene are LGHNA and YSLEER. The ends lost 2 bases at V and 5 bases at J; junction bases unmatched: 8. CDR3 DNA: TGCGCCAGCAGCCAACAAACCGGGACAGGGGGCATAGATACGCAGTATTTT. It translates to CASSQQTGTGGIDTQYF.